Presented here are 12 T cell receptor beta chains from one specimen sequenced in a study of cytomegalovirus exposure and HLA in healthy donors. The PCR used 60 Vbeta and 13 Jbeta primers. Produced via immunoSEQ multiplex PCR; TCRdb's table is partial and in-frame only. The sample has around 85,000 clones, roughly 75% seen once. Sample: PBMCs. The receptor set was obtained from a man aged 25 to 40 in good health and CMV-seronegative.

The V and J genes are TRBV7-2 and TRBJ2-1; 11 nucleotides line up with TRBD2. CDR1 and CDR2 (germline): SGHTA, FQGNSA. V shed 0 bases, J shed 9 bases, and the junction held 7 bases outside the gene matches. The CDR3 runs to 16 residues. In DNA form, the CDR3 reads TGTGCCAGCAGCTTAGCTATAGCGGGGGGGCCTGGTGAGCAGTTCTTC. This translates into CASSLAIAGGPGEQFF. Full variable domain (outside the CDR3, taken from reference TRBV7-2 and TRBJ2-1): GAGVSQSPSNKVTEKGKDVELRCDPISGHTALYWYRQSLGQGLEFLIYFQGNSAPDKSGLPSDRFSAERTGGSVSTLTIQRTQQEDSAVYLCASSLAIAGGPGEQFFGPGTRLTVL.

This chain connects TRBV30 to TRBJ1-2, with D possibly being TRBD1 (6 bases). Germline loops: CDR1 GTSNPN, CDR2 SVGIG (reference sequence). V shed 2 bases and J shed 2 bases, with 9 bases lying between them. The length of the CDR3 is 13 residues. CDR3 in amino acids: CAWSPRGNYGYTF. The CDR3 region has the DNA TGTGCCTGGAGTCCCAGGGGAAACTATGGCTACACCTTC.

V usage is TRBV7-2 and J usage is TRBJ1-5; D is perhaps TRBD1 (6 bases). Germline CDR1 and CDR2: SGHTA and FQGNSA. CDR3 size: 14 residues. The ends were cut back, 1 base at V and 5 bases at J, with 9 bases in the middle. This CDR3 reads CASSLGPGDQPQHF. The DNA for the CDR3 is TGTGCCAGCAGCTTAGGACCAGGGGATCAGCCCCAGCATTTT.

The CDR3 coding sequence is TGTGCCAGCAGGATCCGGGAGTATAGCAATCAGCCCCAGCATTTT. It translates to CASRIREYSNQPQHF. This chain uses TRBV6-5 with TRBJ1-5; D gene unclear. This CDR3 spans 15 amino acids. Trimming took off 6 bases at V and 0 bases at J, with 12 bases between the two ends. Looked up from germline, CDR1 is MNHEY and CDR2 is SVGAGI.

Of note for this clone: This sample also contains other DNA sequences that code for the same CDR3. This chain uses TRBV30 with TRBJ2-5; 7 positions match TRBD2. The junction had 9 bases not matched to a gene; V was cut back by 0 bases and J by 5 bases. Germline CDR1 is GTSNPN and CDR2 is SVGIG (reference sequence). The CDR3 contains 15 residues. DNA for the CDR3: TGTGCCTGGAGTGTGGGAGGGGTTGGTGGGGAGACCCAGTACTTC. Translated, it gives CAWSVGGVGGETQYF.

This CDR3 reads CASSEQPSGSPRYSTGELFF. Written as DNA, the CDR3 is TGCGCCAGCAGCGAACAGCCTTCCGGCAGTCCCCGGTATTCCACCGGGGAGCTGTTTTTT. The genes are TRBV5-1 and TRBJ2-2; no definite D call. The CDR3 contains 20 residues. Germline loops: CDR1 SGHRS, CDR2 YFSETQ. V was trimmed by 4 bases and J by 4 bases, leaving 29 bases between them. The full variable domain, completed using reference TRBV5-1 and TRBJ2-2, is KAGVTQTPRYLIKTRGQQVTLSCSPISGHRSVSWYQQTPGQGLQFLFEYFSETQRNKGNFPGRFSGRQFSNSRSEMNVSTLELGDSALYLCASSEQPSGSPRYSTGELFFGEGSRLTVL.

The V call is TRBV29-1, the J call TRBJ2-5; TRBD2 matches at 9 bases. The germline gives CDR1 SQVTM, CDR2 ANQGSEA. This CDR3 has 13 residues. V trimming: 4 bases; J trimming: 4 bases; junction bases outside the gene matches: 4. CDR3 sequence reads: CSVVWREGETQYF. The CDR3 DNA reads as TGCAGCGTTGTCTGGCGGGAGGGAGAGACCCAGTACTTC.

The chain combines TRBV28 with TRBJ2-5; 14 bases agree with TRBD2. From germline, CDR1 is MDHEN and CDR2 SYDVKM. The CDR3 totals 17 residues. With V trimmed by 7 bases and J by 4 bases, 11 bases remained unmatched. CDR3 region: CASTKGWGTSGGETQYF. In DNA form, the CDR3 reads TGTGCCAGCACTAAAGGGTGGGGGACTAGCGGGGGAGAGACCCAGTACTTC.

The chain joins TRBV18 to TRBJ2-1, with D possibly TRBD2 on 6 matching bases. Germline loops: CDR1 KGHSH, CDR2 LQKENI. V lost 3 bases, J lost 1 base, and 10 bases lay in between. There are 15 residues in the CDR3. This CDR3 reads CASSPPDYSYNEQFF. CDR3 in DNA: TGTGCCAGCTCACCGCCGGACTATTCCTACAATGAGCAGTTCTTC. The full variable domain, in which reference TRBV18 and TRBJ2-1 provide the parts outside the CDR3, is NAGVMQNPRHLVRRRGQEARLRCSPMKGHSHVYWYRQLPEEGLKFMVYLQKENIIDESGMPKERFSAEFPKEGPSILRIQQVVRGDSAAYFCASSPPDYSYNEQFFGPGTRLTVL.

The V call is TRBV5-6, the J call TRBJ1-1, with 7 positions matching TRBD1. There are 16 residues in the CDR3. The germline gives CDR1 SGHDT, CDR2 YYEEEE. After removal of 4 bases from V and 0 bases from J, the junction contained 9 bases not matched to a gene. The CDR3 DNA reads as TGTGCCAGCAGCAACCGACAGGGACGCATGAACACTGAAGCTTTCTTT. Translation gives CASSNRQGRMNTEAFF.

This chain links TRBV19 with TRBJ2-2, with D unresolved. V lost 4 bases to trimming and J lost 2 bases, with 5 bases between them. The CDR3 contains 13 residues. Germline V lookup: CDR1 LNHDA, CDR2 SQIVND (reference sequence). Here the CDR3 DNA reads TGTGCCAGTAGTAATCCTAACACCGGGGAGCTGTTTTTT. It specifies CASSNPNTGELFF.

CDR3 in amino acids: CASSPERAGWTDTQYF. The CDR3 region has the DNA TGTGCCAGCAGTCCCGAACGAGCGGGGTGGACAGATACGCAGTATTTT. The chain carries TRBV6-6 and TRBJ2-3, with 7 nucleotides matching TRBD2. Germline loops: CDR1 MNHNY, CDR2 SVGAGI (reference sequence). The CDR3 is made up of 16 amino acids. The trim removed 5 bases at V and 3 bases at J, leaving 11 bases unmatched.